This T cell receptor beta chain originates from a study of blood T cells in healthy people across ages. Notes on the study in general: There was no known CMV status for donors, so expanded clonotype changes were possibly confounded. Those diversity estimates obtained from one million T cells were thought to be underestimates.

About this clonotype: The antigen remains undetermined.

PCR was performed a second time for about 7 to 11 cycles using a sample-barcoded 5' primer and a J-beta primer mix. TCRdb ran MiXCR on the 5' RACE reads and lists one entry per CDR3 protein. This sample yields hundreds of thousands of distinct CDR3 sequences, of which around 30% are seen a single time; 17% belongs to the top ten. The CDR3 is 16 amino acids. Germline CDR1 and CDR2: MNHEY and SVGEGT. Between the trimmed V and J ends, which lost 2 bases and 0 bases, there was a span of 10 bases. The TCR comes from a woman older than 75 in good health. The genes are TRBV6-2 or TRBV6-3 and TRBJ1-4, with a weak D call TRBD1 (5 bases). Material for sequencing was blood. The CDR3 DNA is TGTGCCAGCAGTTACCCAAGGGGAGCAACTAATGAAAAACTGTTTTTT. This translates into CASSYPRGATNEKLFF.